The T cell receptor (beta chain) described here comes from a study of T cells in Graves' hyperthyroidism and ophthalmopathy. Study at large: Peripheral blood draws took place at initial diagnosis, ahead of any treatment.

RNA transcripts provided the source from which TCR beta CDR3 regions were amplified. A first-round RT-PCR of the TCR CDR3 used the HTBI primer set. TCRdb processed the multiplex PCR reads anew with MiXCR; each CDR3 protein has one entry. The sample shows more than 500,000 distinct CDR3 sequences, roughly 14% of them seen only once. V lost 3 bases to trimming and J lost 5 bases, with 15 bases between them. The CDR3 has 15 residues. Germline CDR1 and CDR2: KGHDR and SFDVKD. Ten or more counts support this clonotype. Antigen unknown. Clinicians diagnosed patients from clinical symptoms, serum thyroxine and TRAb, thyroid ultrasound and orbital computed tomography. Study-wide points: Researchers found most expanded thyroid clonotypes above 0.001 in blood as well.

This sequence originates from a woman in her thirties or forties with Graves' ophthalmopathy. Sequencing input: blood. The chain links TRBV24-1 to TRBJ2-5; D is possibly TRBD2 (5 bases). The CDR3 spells CATSDDTGFGETQYF. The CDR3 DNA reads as TGTGCCACCAGTGATGACACGGGATTCGGGGAGACCCAGTACTTC.